What follows is one TCR beta chain and its context. V dropped 1 base and J dropped 0 bases, with 22 bases sitting between them. This CDR3 contains 21 residues. Germline V lookup: CDR1 KGHSH, CDR2 LQKENI. The source of the sample is a study of blood T cell repertoires in COVID-19. As for the study in general: COVID-19 samples collected from the United States, Italy and Spain covered acute and convalescent phases.

Data came from immunoSEQ multiplex PCR; TCRdb stores just in-frame clones and leaves some out. The profile shows some 170,000 clones, roughly 88% of them singletons. Specimen: PBMCs or T cells enriched from blood (not recorded which). The chain combines TRBV18 with TRBJ1-6; the D gene is possibly TRBD1 (5 bases). This TCR derives from a man aged 45-60 years who had recovered from COVID-19. Here the CDR3 DNA reads TGTGCCAGCTCACCACGGTCTCGAGACAGAGGAATAAGCTCCTATAATTCACCCCTCCACTTT. Translating gives CASSPRSRDRGISSYNSPLHF.